These 21 T cell receptor beta chains share one sample of origin, sequenced in a study of OX40 agonist ivuxolimab in advanced cancers. Clones were read by immunoSEQ multiplex PCR, and TCRdb kept only the in-frame ones, dropping some. The table lists over 55,000 clones, roughly 82% of them singletons, with 1.5% to 2% in the top ten. The sample here was CD4+ or CD8+ T cells sorted from blood, taken in a trial of the OX40 agonist ivuxolimab. The receptors were gathered from an adult with an advanced solid tumor such as melanoma, head and neck, liver or kidney cancer.

J is TRBJ2-5 and V is TRBV18; D gene uncertain. Germline values: CDR1 KGHSH, CDR2 LQKENI. V was clipped by 5 bases and J by 2 bases, with 3 bases between them. The CDR3 extends over 11 amino acids. CDR3 DNA sequence: TGTGCCAGCTCAGATCAAGAGACCCAGTACTTC. This gives the protein CASSDQETQYF.

CDR3 sequence (DNA): TGTGCCATCAGTGAACAGGACAGGGGGTCGGGAACTGAAGCTTTCTTT. It codes for CAISEQDRGSGTEAFF. V usage is TRBV10-3 and J usage is TRBJ1-1; the match to TRBD1 covers 10 bases. CDR1 is ENHRY and CDR2 is SYGVKD in the germline V gene. CDR3 length equals 16 residues. Trimming removed 3 bases from V and 5 bases from J; junction bases left unmatched: 9.

This chain joins TRBV10-2 and TRBJ1-2, with 7 bases fitting TRBD1. CDR3 length: 15 amino acids. From germline, CDR1 is WSHSY and CDR2 SAAADI. V trimming: 0 bases; J trimming: 3 bases; junction bases outside the gene matches: 4. CDR3 amino acids: CASSESNDRDYGYTF. DNA of the CDR3: TGCGCCAGCAGTGAGTCTAACGACAGGGACTATGGCTACACCTTC.

This sequence joins TRBV5-8 and TRBJ1-5; 8 bases match TRBD1. The CDR3 contains 15 residues. With 2 bases clipped from V and 8 bases from J, the junction kept 9 bases outside the gene matches. Germline-derived CDR1 and CDR2 are SGHTS and YDEGEE. The CDR3 coding sequence is TGTGCCAGCAGCTTAGGACAGGGTGGTTGGAAGCCCCAGCATTTT. Residues: CASSLGQGGWKPQHF.

This clone came up once. The chain uses TRBV4-2 and TRBJ2-1; 8 positions match TRBD2. The CDR3 extends over 16 amino acids. Unmatched junction bases numbered 5, after V lost 0 bases and J lost 4 bases. Germline assignment: CDR1 LGHNA and CDR2 YNFKEQ. The CDR3 spells CASSQDVSGNYNEQFF. The CDR3 DNA follows: TGTGCCAGCAGCCAAGACGTTAGCGGGAATTACAATGAGCAGTTCTTC.

The rearrangement uses TRBV11-2 and TRBJ1-2, with no clear D. The CDR3 loop spans 12 amino acids. Per germline, CDR1 SGHAT and CDR2 FQNNGV. V was cut by 5 bases and J by 13 bases, with 17 bases left in between. The CDR3 sequence is CASSLPAGYFTF. CDR3 sequence (DNA): TGTGCCAGCAGCCTCCCCGCCGGGTACTTCACCTTC.

The CDR3 is CASSIPPGRGKETQYF. In DNA, the CDR3 is TGTGCCAGCAGCATTCCCCCGGGCCGGGGGAAGGAGACCCAGTACTTC. The rearrangement uses TRBV28 and TRBJ2-5; TRBD2 is a possible D gene (6 bases). CDR1 MDHEN and CDR2 SYDVKM come from the germline V gene. V was trimmed by 6 bases and J by 5 bases, leaving 22 bases between them. The CDR3 contains 16 residues.

This clone came up once. V usage is TRBV30 and J usage is TRBJ1-4, with TRBD1 matching 7 bases. Germline-derived CDR1 and CDR2 are GTSNPN and SVGIG (reference sequence). CDR3 length: 14 residues. V dropped 2 bases and J dropped 8; count of bases not matched to a gene: 8. CDR3 in DNA: TGTGCCTGGAGTCCACAGGGGTTAAGGGAAAAACTGTTTTTT. Translating it yields CAWSPQGLREKLFF.

To note about this clone: This same CDR3 is encoded by further DNA sequences in the sample. V usage is TRBV29-1 and J usage is TRBJ1-1; no firm D call. The CDR3 loop spans 11 amino acids. Germline V gene lookup returns CDR1 SQVTM and CDR2 ANQGSEA. V lost 7 bases and J lost 1, with 7 bases in between. CDR3 sequence reads: CSATGNTEAFF. The CDR3, as DNA: TGCAGCGCAACTGGGAACACTGAAGCTTTCTTT.

The rearrangement links TRBV18 to TRBJ2-3; 9 positions match TRBD1. With V trimmed by 3 bases and J by 1 base, 8 bases remained unmatched. Germline assignment: CDR1 KGHSH and CDR2 LQKENI. The length of the CDR3 is 17 residues. This CDR3 is CASSPNTGGLGTDTQYF. CDR3 coding DNA: TGTGCCAGCTCACCTAACACAGGGGGCTTAGGCACAGATACGCAGTATTTT.

The chain employs TRBV29-1 and TRBJ2-2; D gene ambiguous. V gave up 6 bases and J gave up 5 bases, with 10 bases separating them. CDR3 length equals 12 residues. Germline loops: CDR1 SQVTM, CDR2 ANQGSEA. The CDR3 DNA reads TGCAGCGTAACGACTGGAACCGGGGAGCTGTTTTTT. Translated, it gives CSVTTGTGELFF.

In this sample, this clone turned up once. The rearrangement joins TRBV5-1 to TRBJ2-7; 13 bases map to TRBD2. The junction had 13 bases not matched to a gene; V was cut back by 4 bases and J by 3 bases. CDR3 length equals 18 residues. The V gene's germline CDR1 is SGHRS and CDR2 YFSETQ. CDR3 region: CASSTGLAGAQGFYEQYF. In DNA, the CDR3 is TGCGCCAGCAGCACCGGACTAGCGGGAGCCCAAGGGTTCTACGAGCAGTACTTC.

The rearrangement joins TRBV28 to TRBJ2-5, with 8 bases that match TRBD1. This CDR3 has 13 residues. J lost 5 bases, V lost 5 bases, and 4 bases had no gene match. Germline V gene lookup returns CDR1 MDHEN and CDR2 SYDVKM. The DNA for the CDR3 is TGTGCCAGCAGTCCAACAGGGGGTGAGACCCAGTACTTC. Protein: CASSPTGGETQYF.

V gene TRBV23-1 combines with J gene TRBJ2-3; no definite D call. TRBV23-1 is annotated as an ORF whose role is uncertain. This CDR3 spans 14 amino acids. Trimming cost V 0 bases and J 5 bases, with 9 bases left between them. CDR3 nucleotide sequence: TGCGCCAGCAGTCAATCGGGGTCGTTAGATACGCAGTATTTT. Protein: CASSQSGSLDTQYF.

This chain joins TRBV4-2 and TRBJ2-3; D gene ambiguous. V was pared by 6 bases and J by 1 base, with 5 bases between. CDR3 length: 12 residues. The germline V gene has CDR1 LGHNA and CDR2 YNFKEQ. CDR3 in DNA: TGTGCCAGCAGTACTGGCACAGATACGCAGTATTTT. Its translation is CASSTGTDTQYF.

The chain combines TRBV7-2 with TRBJ2-2; D not resolved. Looked up from germline, CDR1 is SGHTA and CDR2 is FQGNSA. V lost 6 bases to trimming and J lost 4 bases, with 9 bases between them. The CDR3 is 13 residues long. The CDR3 bases are TGTGCCAGCAGGGGTTTTTCCACCGGGGAGCTGTTTTTT. Its protein product is CASRGFSTGELFF.

This sequence joins TRBV7-9 and TRBJ2-1; 7 positions agree with TRBD1. The J segment lost 7 bases and the V segment lost 3 bases, leaving 18 bases of the junction unmatched. The CDR3 runs 18 residues. The germline CDR1 and CDR2 sequences are SEHNR and FQNEAQ (reference sequence). The CDR3 nucleotides are TGTGCCAGCAGCTTGACAGGGAAGAGCCATATTCCTTTTAATGAGCAGTTCTTC. Translation gives CASSLTGKSHIPFNEQFF.

This clone was recorded only once. The DNA of the CDR3 is TGTGCCAGTAGTCGGTCAGGGGGCTATTCTAACTATGGCTACACCTTC. Amino acids: CASSRSGGYSNYGYTF. This chain joins TRBV19 and TRBJ1-2; 8 bases fit TRBD1. Losses at the gene ends were 5 bases for V and 0 bases for J; bases not matched to a gene: 8. CDR1 LNHDA and CDR2 SQIVND come from the germline V gene (reference sequence). The CDR3 sequence is 16 residues long.

The V and J genes are TRBV29-1 and TRBJ2-1; TRBD2 is a possible D gene (7 bases). The CDR3 runs to 14 residues. The germline V gene has CDR1 SQVTM and CDR2 ANQGSEA. V lost 6 bases and J 4 bases, leaving 16 bases between the germline ends. CDR3 in DNA: TGCAGCGTAGGGGGGGCGGATAATTACAATGAGCAGTTCTTC. Translating gives CSVGGADNYNEQFF.

This clone has a single count. The chain joins TRBV7-3 to TRBJ2-3, with a possible D match to TRBD2 (5 bases). The germline V gene encodes CDR1 SGHTA and CDR2 FQGTGA. Trimming cost V 5 bases and J 0 bases, with 6 bases left between them. There are 13 residues in the CDR3. CDR3: CASSRTSTDTQYF. The CDR3 DNA reads TGTGCCAGCAGCCGGACTAGCACAGATACGCAGTATTTT.

V and J are TRBV7-2 and TRBJ2-6; 7 bases are a match to TRBD1. This CDR3 is 16 amino acids long. V trimming: 5 bases; J trimming: 2 bases; junction bases outside the gene matches: 6. Per the germline V gene, CDR1 is SGHTA and CDR2 is FQGNSA. In nucleotides, the CDR3 is TGTGCCAGCAGCGTCGGACAGGCGGCTGGGGCCAACGTCCTGACTTTC. This encodes CASSVGQAAGANVLTF.